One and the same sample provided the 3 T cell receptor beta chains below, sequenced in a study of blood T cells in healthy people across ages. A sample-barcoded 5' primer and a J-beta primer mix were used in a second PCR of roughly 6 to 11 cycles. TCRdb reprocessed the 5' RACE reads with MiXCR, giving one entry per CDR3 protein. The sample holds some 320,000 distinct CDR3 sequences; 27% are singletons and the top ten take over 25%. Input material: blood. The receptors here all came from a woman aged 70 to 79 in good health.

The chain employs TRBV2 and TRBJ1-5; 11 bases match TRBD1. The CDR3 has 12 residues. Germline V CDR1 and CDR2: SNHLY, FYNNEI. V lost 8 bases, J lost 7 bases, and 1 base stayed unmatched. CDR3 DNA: TGTGCCAGCGGACAGGGGGCGCAGCCCCAGCATTTT. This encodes CASGQGAQPQHF.

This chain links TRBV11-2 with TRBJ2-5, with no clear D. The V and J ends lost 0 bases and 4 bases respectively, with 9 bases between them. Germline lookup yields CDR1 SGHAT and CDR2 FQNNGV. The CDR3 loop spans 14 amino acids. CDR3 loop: CASSLDTGRETQYF. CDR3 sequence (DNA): TGTGCCAGCAGCTTAGATACGGGTCGAGAGACCCAGTACTTC.

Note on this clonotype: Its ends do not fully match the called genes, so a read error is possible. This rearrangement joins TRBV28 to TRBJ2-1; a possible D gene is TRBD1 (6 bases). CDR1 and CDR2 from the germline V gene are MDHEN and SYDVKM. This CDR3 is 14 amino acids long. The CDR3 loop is CASSLAQGYNEQFF. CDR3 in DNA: TGTGCTAGCAGTTTAGCGCAGGGGTACAATGAGCAGTTCTTC.